This T cell receptor delta chain came from a study of gamma-delta chains in newborns, infants, children. Across the study: Polyclonal expansion of innate γδ T cells after birth follows microbial exposure.

TCRdb reanalysed the reads via CATT. The sample lists around 3,700 delta-chain clones, about 1.3% occurring once. The germline CDR1 and CDR2 sequences are GEAIGNYY and EKD. Trimming took 1 base from V and 3 from J; bases not matched to a gene: 5. The CDR3 consists of 16 residues. This clone was seen a few times. The source is a child who was a newborn, infant or young child, either healthy, febrile or measles-vaccinated (not recorded which). Sequencing was done on a sample of blood. This chain links TRDV2 with TRDJ2; the match to TRDD3 covers 9 bases. This CDR3 is CACDTVLGDLTAQLFF. DNA of the CDR3: TGTGCCTGTGACACGGTCCTGGGGGATCTGACAGCACAACTCTTCTTT.